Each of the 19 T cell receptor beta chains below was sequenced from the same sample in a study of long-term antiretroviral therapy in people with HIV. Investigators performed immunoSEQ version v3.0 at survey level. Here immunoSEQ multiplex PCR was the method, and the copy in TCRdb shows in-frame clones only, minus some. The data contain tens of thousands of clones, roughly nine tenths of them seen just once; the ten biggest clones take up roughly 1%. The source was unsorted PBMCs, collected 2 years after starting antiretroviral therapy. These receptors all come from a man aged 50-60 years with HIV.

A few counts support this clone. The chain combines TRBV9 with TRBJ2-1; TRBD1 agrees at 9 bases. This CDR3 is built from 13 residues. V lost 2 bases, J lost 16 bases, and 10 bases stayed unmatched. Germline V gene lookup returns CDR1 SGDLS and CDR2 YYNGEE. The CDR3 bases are TGTGCCAGCAGCGTGGAGGCCGGGACAGGGCTTTTCTTC. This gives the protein CASSVEAGTGLFF.

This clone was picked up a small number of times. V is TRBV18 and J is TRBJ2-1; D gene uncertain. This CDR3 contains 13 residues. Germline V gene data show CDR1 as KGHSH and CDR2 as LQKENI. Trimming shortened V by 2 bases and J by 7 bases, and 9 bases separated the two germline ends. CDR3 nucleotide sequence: TGTGCCAGCTCACCAAGTCCTGGGAATGAGCAGTTCTTC. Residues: CASSPSPGNEQFF.

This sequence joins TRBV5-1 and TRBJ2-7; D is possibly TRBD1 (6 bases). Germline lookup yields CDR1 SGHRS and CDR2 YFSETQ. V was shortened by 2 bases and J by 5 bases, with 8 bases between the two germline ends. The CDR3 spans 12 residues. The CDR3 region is CASSLQGHEQYF. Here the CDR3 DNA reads TGCGCCAGCAGCTTACAGGGTCACGAGCAGTACTTC. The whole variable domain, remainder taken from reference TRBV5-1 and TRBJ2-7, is KAGVTQTPRYLIKTRGQQVTLSCSPISGHRSVSWYQQTPGQGLQFLFEYFSETQRNKGNFPGRFSGRQFSNSRSEMNVSTLELGDSALYLCASSLQGHEQYFGPGTRLTVT.

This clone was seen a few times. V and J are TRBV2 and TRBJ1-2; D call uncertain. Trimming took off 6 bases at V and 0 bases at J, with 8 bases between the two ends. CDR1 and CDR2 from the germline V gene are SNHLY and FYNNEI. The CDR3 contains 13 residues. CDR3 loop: CASSIRANYGYTF. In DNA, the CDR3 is TGTGCCAGCAGCATACGGGCTAACTATGGCTACACCTTC.

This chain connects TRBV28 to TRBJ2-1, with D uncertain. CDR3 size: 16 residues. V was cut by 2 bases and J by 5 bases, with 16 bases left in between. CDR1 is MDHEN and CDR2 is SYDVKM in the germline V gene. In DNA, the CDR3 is TGTGCCAGCAGTTTACCCCCCATCTCCTTAAACAATGAGCAGTTCTTC. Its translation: CASSLPPISLNNEQFF.

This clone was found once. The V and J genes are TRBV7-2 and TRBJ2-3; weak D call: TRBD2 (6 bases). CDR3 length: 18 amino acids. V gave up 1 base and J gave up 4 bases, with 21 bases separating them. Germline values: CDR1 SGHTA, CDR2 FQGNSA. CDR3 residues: CASSLGLGSGIRADTQYF. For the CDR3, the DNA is TGTGCCAGCAGCTTAGGTCTTGGTAGCGGCATACGGGCAGATACGCAGTATTTT.

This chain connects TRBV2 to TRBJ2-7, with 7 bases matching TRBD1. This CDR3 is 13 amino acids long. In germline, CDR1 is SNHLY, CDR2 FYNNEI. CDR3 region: CTYNRDRSYEQYF. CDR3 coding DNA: TGTACCTATAACCGGGACAGAAGCTACGAGCAGTACTTC.

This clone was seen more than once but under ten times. The CDR3, as DNA: TGTGCCAGCACCAGGACAGCCTCTGGAAACACCATATATTTT. Its protein product is CASTRTASGNTIYF. V gene TRBV6-5 combines with J gene TRBJ1-3; D is possibly TRBD1 (6 bases). The ends were cut back, 7 bases at V and 0 bases at J, with 10 bases in the middle. There are 14 residues in the CDR3. Germline CDR1 MNHEY, CDR2 SVGAGI.

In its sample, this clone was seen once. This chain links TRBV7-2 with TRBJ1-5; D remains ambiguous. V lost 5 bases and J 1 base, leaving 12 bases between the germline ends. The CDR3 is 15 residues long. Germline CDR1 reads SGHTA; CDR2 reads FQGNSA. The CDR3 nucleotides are TGTGCCAGCAGCCGAGGGCAGAGGAGCAATCAGCCCCAGCATTTT. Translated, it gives CASSRGQRSNQPQHF.

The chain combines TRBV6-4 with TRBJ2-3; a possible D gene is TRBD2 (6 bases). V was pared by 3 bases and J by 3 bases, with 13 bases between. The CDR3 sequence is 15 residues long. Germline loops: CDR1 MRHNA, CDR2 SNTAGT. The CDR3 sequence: CASSEGGQGTDTQYF. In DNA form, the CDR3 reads TGTGCCAGCAGTGAAGGAGGGCAGGGTACAGATACGCAGTATTTT.

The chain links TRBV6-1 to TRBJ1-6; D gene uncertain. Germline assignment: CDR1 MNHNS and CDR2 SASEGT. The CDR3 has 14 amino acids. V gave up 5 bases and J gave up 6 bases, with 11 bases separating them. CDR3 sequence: CASSLDGINSPLHF. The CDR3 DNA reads TGTGCCAGCAGTTTGGACGGAATTAATTCACCCCTCCACTTT.

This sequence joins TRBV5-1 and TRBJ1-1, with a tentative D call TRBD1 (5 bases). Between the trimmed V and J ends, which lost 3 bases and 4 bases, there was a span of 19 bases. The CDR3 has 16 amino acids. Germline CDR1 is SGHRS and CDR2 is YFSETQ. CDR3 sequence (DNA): TGCGCCAGCAGCTCTTTGTCTCGGGGCGTCGGCACTGAAGCTTTCTTT. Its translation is CASSSLSRGVGTEAFF. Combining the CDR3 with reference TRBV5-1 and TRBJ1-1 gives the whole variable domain KAGVTQTPRYLIKTRGQQVTLSCSPISGHRSVSWYQQTPGQGLQFLFEYFSETQRNKGNFPGRFSGRQFSNSRSEMNVSTLELGDSALYLCASSSLSRGVGTEAFFGQGTRLTVV.

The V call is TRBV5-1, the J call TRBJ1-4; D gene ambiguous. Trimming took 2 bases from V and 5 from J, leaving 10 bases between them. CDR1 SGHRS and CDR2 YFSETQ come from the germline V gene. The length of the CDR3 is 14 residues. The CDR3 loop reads CASSLGRINEKLFF. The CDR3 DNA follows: TGCGCCAGCAGCTTAGGACGGATCAATGAAAAACTGTTTTTT.

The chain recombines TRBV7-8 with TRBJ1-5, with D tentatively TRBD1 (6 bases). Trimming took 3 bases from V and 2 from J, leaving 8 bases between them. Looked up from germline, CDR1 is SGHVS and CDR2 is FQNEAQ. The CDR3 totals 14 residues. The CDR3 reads CASSLTGGNQPQHF. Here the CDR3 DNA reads TGTGCCAGCAGCTTGACAGGAGGCAATCAGCCCCAGCATTTT.

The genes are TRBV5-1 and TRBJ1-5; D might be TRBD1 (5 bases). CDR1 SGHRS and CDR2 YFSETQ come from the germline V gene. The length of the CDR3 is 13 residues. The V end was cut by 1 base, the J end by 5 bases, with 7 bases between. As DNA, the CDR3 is TGCGCCAGCAGCTTGTGGGGGTATCAGCCCCAGCATTTT. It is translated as CASSLWGYQPQHF.

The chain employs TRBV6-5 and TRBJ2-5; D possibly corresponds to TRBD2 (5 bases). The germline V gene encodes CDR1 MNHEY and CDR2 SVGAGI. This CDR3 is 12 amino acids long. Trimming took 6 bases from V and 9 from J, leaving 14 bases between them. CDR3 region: CASSPTLGAQYF. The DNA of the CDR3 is TGTGCCAGCAGCCCCACCCTCGGGGCCCAGTACTTC.

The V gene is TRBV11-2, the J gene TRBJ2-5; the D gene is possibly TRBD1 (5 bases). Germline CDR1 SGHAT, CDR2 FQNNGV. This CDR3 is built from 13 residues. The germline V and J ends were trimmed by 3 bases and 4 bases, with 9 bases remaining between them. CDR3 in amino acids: CASSFIGAETQYF. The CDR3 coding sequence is TGTGCCAGCAGCTTCATAGGGGCAGAGACCCAGTACTTC.

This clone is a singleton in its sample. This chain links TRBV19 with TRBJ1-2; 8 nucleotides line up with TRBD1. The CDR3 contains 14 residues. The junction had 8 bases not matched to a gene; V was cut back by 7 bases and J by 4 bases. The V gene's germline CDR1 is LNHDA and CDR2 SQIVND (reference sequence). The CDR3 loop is CASTMTGEGYGYTF. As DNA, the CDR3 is TGTGCCAGTACCATGACAGGGGAGGGCTATGGCTACACCTTC.

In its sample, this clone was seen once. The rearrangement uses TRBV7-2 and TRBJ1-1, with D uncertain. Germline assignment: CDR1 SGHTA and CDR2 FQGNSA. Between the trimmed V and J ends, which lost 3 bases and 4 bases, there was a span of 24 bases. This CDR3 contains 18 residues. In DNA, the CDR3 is TGTGCCAGCAGCTTGAATGTTCTGGTGGAGACAAGACTCACTGAAGCTTTCTTT. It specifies CASSLNVLVETRLTEAFF.